The next 10 T cell receptor beta chains were all read from a single sample in a study of blood T cell repertoires in COVID-19. The data were produced by immunoSEQ multiplex PCR, yet TCRdb's version contains in-frame clones alone and is incomplete. The table has about 480,000 clones, approximately 87% seen once. Material for sequencing was PBMCs or T cells enriched from blood (not recorded which). These receptors came from a woman aged 40 to 49 who had recovered from COVID-19.

The rearrangement joins TRBV7-2 to TRBJ1-1; D is possibly TRBD1 (6 bases). CDR1 and CDR2 from the germline V gene are SGHTA and FQGNSA. CDR3 length equals 12 residues. Trimming pared 7 bases from V and 4 bases from J, leaving 10 bases between. The CDR3: CASTRGATEAFF. In nucleotides, the CDR3 is TGTGCCAGCACCCGGGGGGCCACTGAAGCTTTCTTT.

The chain combines TRBV6-6 with TRBJ2-7; the D is unclear. V lost 10 bases and J 0 bases, leaving 13 bases between the germline ends. The CDR3 has 13 residues. Germline V gives CDR1 MNHNY, CDR2 SVGAGI (reference sequence). In DNA, the CDR3 is TGTGCCATCGCTTCAGAGGTCTCCTACGAGCAGTACTTC. Translated: CAIASEVSYEQYF.

The V gene is TRBV4-1, the J gene TRBJ2-7; tentatively, D is TRBD2 (5 bases). The CDR3 covers 13 residues. Germline V gene lookup returns CDR1 MGHRA and CDR2 YSYEKL. Trimming stripped 0 bases from V and 11 bases from J, with 14 bases between. CDR3 sequence: CASSQDLEATKYF. The CDR3 nucleotides are TGCGCCAGCAGCCAAGACTTGGAAGCGACTAAGTACTTC.

This chain connects TRBV11-2 to TRBJ1-1; weak D call: TRBD1 (5 bases). V was trimmed by 2 bases and J by 4 bases, leaving 17 bases between them. The CDR3 extends over 16 amino acids. Looked up from germline, CDR1 is SGHAT and CDR2 is FQNNGV. The CDR3 sequence is CASSLLSPAGGTEAFF. CDR3 nucleotides: TGTGCCAGCAGCTTATTGTCCCCGGCCGGGGGCACTGAAGCTTTCTTT. Full variable domain (remainder filled in from reference TRBV11-2 and TRBJ1-1): EAGVAQSPRYKIIEKRQSVAFWCNPISGHATLYWYQQILGQGPKLLIQFQNNGVVDDSQLPKDRFSAERLKGVDSTLKIQPAKLEDSAVYLCASSLLSPAGGTEAFFGQGTRLTVV.

The chain combines TRBV15 with TRBJ2-3; TRBD2 matches at 12 bases. The CDR3 has 18 residues. With 4 bases clipped from V and 2 bases from J, the junction kept 10 bases outside the gene matches. Germline values: CDR1 LNHNV, CDR2 YYDKDF (reference sequence). The CDR3 spells CATSKGASGRAFTDTQYF. CDR3 in DNA: TGTGCCACCAGCAAGGGAGCTAGCGGGAGGGCCTTCACAGATACGCAGTATTTT.

CDR3 sequence: CSVSPGGRFYNEQFF. CDR3 in DNA: TGCAGCGTTTCCCCGGGGGGCAGATTCTACAATGAGCAGTTCTTC. The chain employs TRBV29-1 and TRBJ2-1; TRBD2 might be the D (7 bases). The V end was cut by 5 bases, the J end by 3 bases, with 17 bases between. This CDR3 spans 15 amino acids. CDR1 is SQVTM, CDR2 ANQGSEA, per germline.

This chain links TRBV4-1 with TRBJ1-2, with D possibly being TRBD1 (5 bases). CDR1 is MGHRA, CDR2 YSYEKL, per germline. Trimming stripped 0 bases from V and 2 bases from J, with 10 bases between. The length of the CDR3 is 15 residues. CDR3 residues: CASSQDPQENYGYTF. The CDR3 DNA is TGCGCCAGCAGCCAAGATCCACAGGAGAACTATGGCTACACCTTC.

The V gene is TRBV19, the J gene TRBJ2-5, with D unresolved. Trimming cost V 1 base and J 3 bases, with 9 bases left between them. Germline V lookup: CDR1 LNHDA, CDR2 SQIVND (reference sequence). The CDR3 contains 14 residues. The CDR3 DNA reads TGTGCCAGTAGTATAGCATCGGGTGAAGAGACCCAGTACTTC. It yields the protein CASSIASGEETQYF.

The V and J genes are TRBV7-2 and TRBJ2-3; TRBD2 aligns across 8 bases. In germline, CDR1 is SGHTA, CDR2 FQGNSA. The V gene end was trimmed by 2 bases and the J gene end by 0 bases; junction bases not matched to a gene: 4. The CDR3 has 16 amino acids. As DNA, the CDR3 is TGTGCCAGCAGCTTAAGTCCTAGCGGGAGCACAGATACGCAGTATTTT. It specifies CASSLSPSGSTDTQYF.

The chain couples TRBV7-2 to TRBJ2-5; no firm D call. The V end was cut by 3 bases, the J end by 5 bases, with 10 bases between. This CDR3 region has 13 residues. CDR1 SGHTA and CDR2 FQGNSA come from the germline V gene. CDR3 nucleotide sequence: TGTGCCAGCAGCTTGAGTAATTGGGAGACCCAGTACTTC. Translating it yields CASSLSNWETQYF.